This T cell receptor (beta chain) was identified during a study of response to subunit inactivated influenza vaccine. General observations from the study: Authors suggested each seasonal flu vaccination may recruit only limited numbers of new T cells.

TCRdb re-called the RT-PCR reads with MiXCR, one entry per CDR3 protein. The table has almost 600,000 distinct CDR3 sequences, less than 15% seen once. With 10 bases clipped from V and 2 bases from J, the junction kept 5 bases outside the gene matches. This CDR3 region has 14 residues. This clonotype was seen many times. Its antigen is undetermined. This TCR was recovered from a man aged 50 to 60 who received an inactivated influenza vaccine. V gene TRBV12-3 or TRBV12-4 combines with J gene TRBJ2-2; 9 positions match TRBD2. Here the sequenced sample was PBMCs from blood, taken about 13 days after vaccination. Here the CDR3 reads CATRAGGNTGELFF. The DNA of the CDR3 is TGTGCCACCCGAGCGGGGGGAAACACCGGGGAGCTGTTTTTT.